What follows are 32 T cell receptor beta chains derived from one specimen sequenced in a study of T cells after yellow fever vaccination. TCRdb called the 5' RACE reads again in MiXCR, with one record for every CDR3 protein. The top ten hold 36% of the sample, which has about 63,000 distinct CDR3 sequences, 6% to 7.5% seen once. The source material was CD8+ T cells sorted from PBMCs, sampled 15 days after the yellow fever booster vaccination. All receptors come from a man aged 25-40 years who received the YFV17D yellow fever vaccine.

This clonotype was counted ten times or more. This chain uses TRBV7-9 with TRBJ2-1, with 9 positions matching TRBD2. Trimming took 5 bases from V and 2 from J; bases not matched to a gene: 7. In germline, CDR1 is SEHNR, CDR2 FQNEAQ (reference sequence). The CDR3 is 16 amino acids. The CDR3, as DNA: TGTGCCAGCAGCCCGCGGGAGGGCCCTCCCTACAATGAGCAGTTCTTC. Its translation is CASSPREGPPYNEQFF.

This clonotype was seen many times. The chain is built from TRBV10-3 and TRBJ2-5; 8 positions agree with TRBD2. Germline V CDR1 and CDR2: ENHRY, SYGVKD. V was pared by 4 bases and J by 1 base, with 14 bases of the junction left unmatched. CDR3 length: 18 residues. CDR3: CAISGTGTSSWVQETQYF. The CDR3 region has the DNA TGTGCCATCAGTGGGACCGGGACTAGTAGTTGGGTCCAAGAGACCCAGTACTTC.

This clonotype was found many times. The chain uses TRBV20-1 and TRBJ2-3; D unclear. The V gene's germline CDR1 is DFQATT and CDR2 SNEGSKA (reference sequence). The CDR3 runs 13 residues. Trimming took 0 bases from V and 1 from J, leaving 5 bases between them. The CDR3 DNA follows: TGCAGTGCTAGAGACAGCGGCACAGATACGCAGTATTTT. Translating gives CSARDSGTDTQYF.

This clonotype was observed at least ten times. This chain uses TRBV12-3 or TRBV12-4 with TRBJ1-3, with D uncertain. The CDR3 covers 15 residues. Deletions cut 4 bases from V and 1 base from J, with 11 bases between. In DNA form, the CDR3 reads TGTGCCAGCAGTTCACCGGCCGTGTCTGGAAACACCATATATTTT. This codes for CASSSPAVSGNTIYF.

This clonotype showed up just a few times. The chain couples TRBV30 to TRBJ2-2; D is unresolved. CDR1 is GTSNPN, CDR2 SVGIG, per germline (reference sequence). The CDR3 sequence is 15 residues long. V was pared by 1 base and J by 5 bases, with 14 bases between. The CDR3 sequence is CAWSADDGRTGELFF. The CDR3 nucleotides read TGTGCCTGGAGTGCGGATGATGGACGGACCGGGGAGCTGTTTTTT.

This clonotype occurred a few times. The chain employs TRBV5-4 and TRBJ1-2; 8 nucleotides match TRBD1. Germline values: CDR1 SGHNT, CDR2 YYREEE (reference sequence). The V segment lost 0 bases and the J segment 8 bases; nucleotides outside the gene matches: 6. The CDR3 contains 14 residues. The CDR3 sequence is CASSLEQGAFGYTF. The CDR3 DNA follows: TGTGCCAGCAGCTTGGAGCAGGGGGCATTCGGCTACACCTTC.

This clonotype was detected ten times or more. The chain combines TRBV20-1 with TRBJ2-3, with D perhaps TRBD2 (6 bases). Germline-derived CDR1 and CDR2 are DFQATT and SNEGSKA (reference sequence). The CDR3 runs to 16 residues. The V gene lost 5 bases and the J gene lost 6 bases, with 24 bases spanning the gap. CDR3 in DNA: TGCAGTGCTCCCACGCGGGCGGGACGACCAGGGGATACGCAGTATTTT. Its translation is CSAPTRAGRPGDTQYF.

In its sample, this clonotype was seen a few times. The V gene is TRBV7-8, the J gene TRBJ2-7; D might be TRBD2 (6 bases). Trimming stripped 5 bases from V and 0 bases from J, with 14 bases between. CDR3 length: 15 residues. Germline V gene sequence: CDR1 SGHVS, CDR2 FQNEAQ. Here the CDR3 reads CASSEGTYSSYEQYF. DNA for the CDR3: TGTGCCAGCAGCGAGGGGACTTACAGCTCCTACGAGCAGTACTTC. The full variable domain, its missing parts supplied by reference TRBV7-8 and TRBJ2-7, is GAGVSQSPRYKVAKRGQDVALRCDPISGHVSLFWYQQALGQGPEFLTYFQNEAQLDKSGLPSDRFFAERPEGSVSTLKIQRTQQEDSAVYLCASSEGTYSSYEQYFGPGTRLTVT.

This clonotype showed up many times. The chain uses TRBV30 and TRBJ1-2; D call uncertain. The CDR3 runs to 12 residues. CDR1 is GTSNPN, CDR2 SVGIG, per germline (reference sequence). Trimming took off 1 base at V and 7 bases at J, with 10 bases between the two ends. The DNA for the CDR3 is TGTGCCTGGAGTGGCGATGATGGTGGCTACACCTTC. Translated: CAWSGDDGGYTF.

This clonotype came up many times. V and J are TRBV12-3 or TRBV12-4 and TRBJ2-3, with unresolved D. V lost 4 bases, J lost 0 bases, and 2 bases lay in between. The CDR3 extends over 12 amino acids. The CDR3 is CASSSSTDTQYF. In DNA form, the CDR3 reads TGTGCCAGCAGTTCTAGCACAGATACGCAGTATTTT.

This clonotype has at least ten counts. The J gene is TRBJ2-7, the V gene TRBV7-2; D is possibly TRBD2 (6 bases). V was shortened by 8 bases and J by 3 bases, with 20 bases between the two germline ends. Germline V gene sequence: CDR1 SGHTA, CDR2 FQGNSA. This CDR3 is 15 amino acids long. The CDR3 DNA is TGTGCCAGCTTTGGCCCCGGAGGGGCAGGCTACGAGCAGTACTTC. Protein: CASFGPGGAGYEQYF.

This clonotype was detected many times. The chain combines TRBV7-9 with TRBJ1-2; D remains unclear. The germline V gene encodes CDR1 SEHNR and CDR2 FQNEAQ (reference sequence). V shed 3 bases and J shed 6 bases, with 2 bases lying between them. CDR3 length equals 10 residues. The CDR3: CASSFDGYTF. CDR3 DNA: TGTGCCAGCAGCTTCGATGGCTACACCTTC. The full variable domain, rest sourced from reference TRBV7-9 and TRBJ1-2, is DTGVSQNPRHKITKRGQNVTFRCDPISEHNRLYWYRQTLGQGPEFLTYFQNEAQLEKSRLLSDRFSAERPKGSFSTLEIQRTEQGDSAMYLCASSFDGYTFGSGTRLTVV.

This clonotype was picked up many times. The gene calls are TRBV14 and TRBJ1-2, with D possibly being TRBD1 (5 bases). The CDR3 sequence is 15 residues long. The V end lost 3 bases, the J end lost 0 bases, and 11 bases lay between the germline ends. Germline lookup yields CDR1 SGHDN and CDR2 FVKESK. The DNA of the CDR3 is TGTGCCAGCAGCCATTTGACAGATTCTAACTATGGCTACACCTTC. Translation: CASSHLTDSNYGYTF.

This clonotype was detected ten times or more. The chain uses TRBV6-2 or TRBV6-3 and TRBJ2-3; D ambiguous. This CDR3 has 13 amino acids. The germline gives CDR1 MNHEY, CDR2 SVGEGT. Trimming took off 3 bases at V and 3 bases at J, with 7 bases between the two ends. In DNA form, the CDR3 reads TGTGCCAGCAGTTATACAGCGACAGATACGCAGTATTTT. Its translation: CASSYTATDTQYF.

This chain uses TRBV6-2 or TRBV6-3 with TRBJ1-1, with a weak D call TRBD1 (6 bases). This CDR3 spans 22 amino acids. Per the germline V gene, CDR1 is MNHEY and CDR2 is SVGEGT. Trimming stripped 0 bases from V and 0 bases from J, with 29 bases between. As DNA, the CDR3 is TGTGCCAGCAGTTACTCAGAGCTTCTCCGACCGGGACAACTTATCCTGAACACTGAAGCTTTCTTT. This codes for CASSYSELLRPGQLILNTEAFF.

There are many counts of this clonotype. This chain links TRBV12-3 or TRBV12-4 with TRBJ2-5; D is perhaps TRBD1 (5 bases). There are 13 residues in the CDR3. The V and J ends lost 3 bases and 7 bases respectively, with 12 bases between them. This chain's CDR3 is CASSFDSQGTQYF. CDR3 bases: TGTGCCAGCAGTTTCGACTCCCAGGGGACCCAGTACTTC.

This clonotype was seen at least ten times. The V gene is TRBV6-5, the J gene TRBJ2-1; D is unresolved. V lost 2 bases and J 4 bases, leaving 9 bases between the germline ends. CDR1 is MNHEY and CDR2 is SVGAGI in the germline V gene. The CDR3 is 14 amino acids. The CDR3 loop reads CASSYTDPYNEQFF. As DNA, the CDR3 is TGTGCCAGCAGTTACACGGACCCGTACAATGAGCAGTTCTTC.

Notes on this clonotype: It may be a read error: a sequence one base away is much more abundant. CDR3: CAISPAGTEAFF. The CDR3 DNA reads as TGTGCCATCAGCCCGGCGGGCACTGAAGCTTTCTTT. This rearrangement joins TRBV5-6 to TRBJ1-1; D is undetermined. The germline V gene has CDR1 SGHDT and CDR2 YYEEEE. The CDR3 consists of 12 residues.

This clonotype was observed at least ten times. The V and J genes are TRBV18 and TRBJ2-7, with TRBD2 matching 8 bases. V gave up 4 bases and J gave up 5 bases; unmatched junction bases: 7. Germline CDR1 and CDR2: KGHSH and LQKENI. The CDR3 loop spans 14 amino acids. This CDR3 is CASSQRELTDEQYF. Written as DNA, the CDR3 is TGTGCCAGCTCACAGCGGGAGCTAACGGACGAGCAGTACTTC.

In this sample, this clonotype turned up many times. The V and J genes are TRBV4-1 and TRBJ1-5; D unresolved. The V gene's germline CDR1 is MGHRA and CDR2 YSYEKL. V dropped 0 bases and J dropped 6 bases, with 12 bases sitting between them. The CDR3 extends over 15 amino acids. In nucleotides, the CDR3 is TGCGCCAGCAGCCAAGACGAAGGGTCTAGTCAGCCCCAGCATTTT. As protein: CASSQDEGSSQPQHF.

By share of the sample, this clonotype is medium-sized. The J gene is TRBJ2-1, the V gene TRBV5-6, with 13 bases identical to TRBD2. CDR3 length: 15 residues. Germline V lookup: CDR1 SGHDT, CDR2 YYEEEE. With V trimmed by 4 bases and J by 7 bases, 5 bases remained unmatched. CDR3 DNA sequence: TGTGCCAGCAGCCTCCGGACTAGCGGGAGAAATGAGCAGTTCTTC. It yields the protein CASSLRTSGRNEQFF.

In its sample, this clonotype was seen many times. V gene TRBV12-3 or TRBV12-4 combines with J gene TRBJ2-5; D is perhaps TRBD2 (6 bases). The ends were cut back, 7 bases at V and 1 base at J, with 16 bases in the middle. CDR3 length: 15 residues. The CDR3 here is CASTPIRDSQETQYF. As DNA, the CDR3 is TGTGCCAGCACCCCGATCCGGGACTCCCAAGAGACCCAGTACTTC.

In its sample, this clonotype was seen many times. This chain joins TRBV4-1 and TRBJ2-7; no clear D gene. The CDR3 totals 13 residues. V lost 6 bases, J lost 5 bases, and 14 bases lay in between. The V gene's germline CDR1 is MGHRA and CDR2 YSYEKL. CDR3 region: CASSPTDENEQYF. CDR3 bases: TGCGCCAGCAGTCCAACCGACGAGAACGAGCAGTACTTC.

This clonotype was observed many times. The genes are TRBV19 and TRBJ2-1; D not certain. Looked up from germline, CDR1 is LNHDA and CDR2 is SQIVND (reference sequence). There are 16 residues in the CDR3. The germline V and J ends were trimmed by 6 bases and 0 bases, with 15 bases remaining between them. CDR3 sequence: CASSPLRSRSYNEQFF. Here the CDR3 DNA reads TGTGCCAGTAGCCCTTTAAGAAGTCGCTCCTACAATGAGCAGTTCTTC. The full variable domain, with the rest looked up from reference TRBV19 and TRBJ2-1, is DGGITQSPKYLFRKEGQNVTLSCEQNLNHDAMYWYRQDPGQGLRLIYYSQIVNDFQKGDIAEGYSVSREKKESFPLTVTSAQKNPTAFYLCASSPLRSRSYNEQFFGPGTRLTVL.

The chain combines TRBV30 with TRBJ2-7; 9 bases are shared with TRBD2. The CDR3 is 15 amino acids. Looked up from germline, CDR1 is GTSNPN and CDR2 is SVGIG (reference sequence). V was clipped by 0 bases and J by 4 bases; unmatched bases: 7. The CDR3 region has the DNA TGTGCCTGGAGTGTCCCCGGGACTAGCAAATACGAGCAGTACTTC. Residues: CAWSVPGTSKYEQYF.

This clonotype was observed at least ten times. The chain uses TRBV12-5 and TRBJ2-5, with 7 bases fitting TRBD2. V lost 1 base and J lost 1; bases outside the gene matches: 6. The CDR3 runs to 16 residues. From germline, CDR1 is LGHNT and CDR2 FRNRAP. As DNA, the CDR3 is TGTGCTAGTGGTTTGGCCGCGGGAGTCCTCCAAGAGACCCAGTACTTC. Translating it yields CASGLAAGVLQETQYF.

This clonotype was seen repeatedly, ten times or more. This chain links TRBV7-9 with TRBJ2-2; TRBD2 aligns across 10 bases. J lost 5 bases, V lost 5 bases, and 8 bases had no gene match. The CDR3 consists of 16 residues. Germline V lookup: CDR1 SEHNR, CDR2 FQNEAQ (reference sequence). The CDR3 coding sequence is TGTGCCAGCAGCCTCACCCCAGCGGGAGGGACCGGGGAGCTGTTTTTT. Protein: CASSLTPAGGTGELFF.

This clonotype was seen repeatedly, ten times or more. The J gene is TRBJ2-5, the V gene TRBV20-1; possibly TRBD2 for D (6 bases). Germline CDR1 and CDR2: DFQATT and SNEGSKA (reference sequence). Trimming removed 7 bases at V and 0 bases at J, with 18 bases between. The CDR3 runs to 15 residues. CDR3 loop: CSGNLGGWYQETQYF. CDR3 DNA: TGCAGTGGAAATTTGGGGGGTTGGTACCAAGAGACCCAGTACTTC.

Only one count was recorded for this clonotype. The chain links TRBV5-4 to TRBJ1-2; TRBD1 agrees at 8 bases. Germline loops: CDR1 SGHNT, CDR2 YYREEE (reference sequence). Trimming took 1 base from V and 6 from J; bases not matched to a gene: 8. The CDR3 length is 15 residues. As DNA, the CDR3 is TGTGCCAGCAGCTTGTGGGCAGGGGGCGCAGATGGCTACACCTTC. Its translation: CASSLWAGGADGYTF.

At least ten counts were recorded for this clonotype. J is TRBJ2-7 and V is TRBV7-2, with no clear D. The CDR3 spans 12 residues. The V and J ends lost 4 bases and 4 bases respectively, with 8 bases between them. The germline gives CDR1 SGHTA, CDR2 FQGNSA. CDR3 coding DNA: TGTGCCAGCAGCTCAGTCGGGTACGAGCAGTACTTC. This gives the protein CASSSVGYEQYF. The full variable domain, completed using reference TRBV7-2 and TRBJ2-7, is GAGVSQSPSNKVTEKGKDVELRCDPISGHTALYWYRQSLGQGLEFLIYFQGNSAPDKSGLPSDRFSAERTGGSVSTLTIQRTQQEDSAVYLCASSSVGYEQYFGPGTRLTVT.

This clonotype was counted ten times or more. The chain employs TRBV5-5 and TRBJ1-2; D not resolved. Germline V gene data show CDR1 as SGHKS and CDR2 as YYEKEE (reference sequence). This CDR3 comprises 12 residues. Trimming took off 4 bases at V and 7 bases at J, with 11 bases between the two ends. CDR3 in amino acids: CASSQGLGGYTF. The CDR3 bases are TGTGCCAGCAGCCAAGGACTAGGTGGCTACACCTTC.

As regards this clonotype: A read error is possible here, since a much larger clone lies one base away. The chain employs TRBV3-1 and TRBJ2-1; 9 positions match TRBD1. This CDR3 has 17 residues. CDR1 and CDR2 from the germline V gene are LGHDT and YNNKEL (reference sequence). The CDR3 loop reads CACSQETRDRAYNEQFF. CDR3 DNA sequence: TGTGCCTGCAGCCAAGAGACCCGGGACAGGGCATACAATGAGCAGTTCTTC.